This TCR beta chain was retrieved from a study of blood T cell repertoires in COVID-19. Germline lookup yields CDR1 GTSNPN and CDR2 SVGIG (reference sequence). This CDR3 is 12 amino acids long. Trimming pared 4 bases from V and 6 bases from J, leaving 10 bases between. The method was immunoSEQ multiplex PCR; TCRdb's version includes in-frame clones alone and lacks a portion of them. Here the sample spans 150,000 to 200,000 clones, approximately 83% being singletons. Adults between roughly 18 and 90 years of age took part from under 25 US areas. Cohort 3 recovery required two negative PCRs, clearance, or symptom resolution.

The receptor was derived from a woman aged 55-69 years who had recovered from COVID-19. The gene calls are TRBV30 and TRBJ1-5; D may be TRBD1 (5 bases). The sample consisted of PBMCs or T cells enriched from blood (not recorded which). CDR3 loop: CAWNRFGQPQHF. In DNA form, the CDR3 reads TGTGCCTGGAACAGGTTTGGTCAGCCCCAGCATTTT.